These 31 T cell receptor beta chains share one sample of origin, sequenced in a study of radiation and T cells in renal cell carcinoma. Specified time point: blood 4 weeks post-SBRT, at nephrectomy. Treatment given: 15 Gy SBRT to primary tumor, nephrectomy 4 weeks later. Clones were read by immunoSEQ multiplex PCR, and TCRdb kept only the in-frame ones, dropping some. The table includes 150,000 or so clones, about nine tenths detected once. Sequences were derived from blood, sampled from a patient whose treatment included radiotherapy and nephrectomy. The receptor source for this set is a woman aged 45-60 years with renal cell carcinoma.

This chain uses TRBV6-5 with TRBJ2-7, with D possibly matching TRBD2 (6 bases). The CDR3 is 14 amino acids. The ends were cut back, 6 bases at V and 6 bases at J, with 18 bases in the middle. Germline V gives CDR1 MNHEY, CDR2 SVGAGI. The CDR3 is CASSPGTYDSEQYF. The CDR3 DNA sequence: TGTGCCAGCAGCCCCGGGACTTATGACTCCGAGCAGTACTTC.

This chain connects TRBV7-8 to TRBJ2-6; weak D call: TRBD2 (5 bases). The V gene's germline CDR1 is SGHVS and CDR2 FQNEAQ. The CDR3 covers 15 residues. The V end lost 3 bases, the J end lost 0 bases, and 6 bases lay between the germline ends. In DNA, the CDR3 is TGTGCCAGCAGCTTCGGGGTCTCTGGGGCCAACGTCCTGACTTTC. It codes for CASSFGVSGANVLTF.

The CDR3 region is CASSWDRTDTQYF. CDR3 sequence (DNA): TGTGCCAGCAGCTGGGACAGAACAGATACGCAGTATTTT. V is TRBV5-4 and J is TRBJ2-3; 7 bases agree with TRBD1. The CDR3 has 13 residues. Germline CDR1 SGHNT, CDR2 YYREEE (reference sequence). The trim removed 3 bases at V and 3 bases at J, leaving 1 base unmatched.

The V gene is TRBV18, the J gene TRBJ1-5; D is unresolved. Germline V CDR1 and CDR2: KGHSH, LQKENI. This CDR3 contains 16 residues. Trimming took off 3 bases at V and 2 bases at J, with 14 bases between the two ends. The CDR3 is CASSPISGAGNQPQHF. CDR3 bases: TGTGCCAGCTCACCGATTTCAGGCGCGGGCAATCAGCCCCAGCATTTT. Filled out from reference TRBV18 and TRBJ1-5, the complete variable domain reads NAGVMQNPRHLVRRRGQEARLRCSPMKGHSHVYWYRQLPEEGLKFMVYLQKENIIDESGMPKERFSAEFPKEGPSILRIQQVVRGDSAAYFCASSPISGAGNQPQHFGDGTRLSIL.

Points on this clone: This same CDR3 is encoded by further DNA sequences in the sample. The chain is built from TRBV19 and TRBJ2-7; 10 bases are a match to TRBD1. Germline trimming cut 5 bases from V and 2 bases from J; bases unmatched to any gene: 3. The CDR3 spans 14 residues. The germline CDR1 and CDR2 sequences are LNHDA and SQIVND (reference sequence). The CDR3 loop is CASSPGTGAYEQYF. Written as DNA, the CDR3 is TGTGCCAGTAGTCCCGGGACAGGGGCCTACGAGCAGTACTTC. Filled out from reference TRBV19 and TRBJ2-7, the complete variable domain reads DGGITQSPKYLFRKEGQNVTLSCEQNLNHDAMYWYRQDPGQGLRLIYYSQIVNDFQKGDIAEGYSVSREKKESFPLTVTSAQKNPTAFYLCASSPGTGAYEQYFGPGTRLTVT.

The chain joins TRBV6-5 to TRBJ1-2, with 7 nucleotides matching TRBD1. The CDR3 is 14 amino acids. Germline V CDR1 and CDR2: MNHEY, SVGAGI. V lost 2 bases and J lost 3; bases outside the gene matches: 3. CDR3 sequence (DNA): TGTGCCAGCAGTTACCGGCAGGGGGACTATGGCTACACCTTC. As protein: CASSYRQGDYGYTF.

This chain uses TRBV19 with TRBJ1-3; no definite D call. The CDR3 spans 15 residues. The V gene lost 7 bases and the J gene lost 0 bases, with 13 bases spanning the gap. Looked up from germline, CDR1 is LNHDA and CDR2 is SQIVND (reference sequence). The CDR3 sequence: CASISLGSSGNTIYF. DNA for the CDR3: TGTGCCAGTATCTCCCTGGGGAGCTCTGGAAACACCATATATTTT.

V and J are TRBV2 and TRBJ1-4; weak D call: TRBD1 (6 bases). Trimming pared 10 bases from V and 8 bases from J, leaving 17 bases between. The germline V gene has CDR1 SNHLY and CDR2 FYNNEI. The length of the CDR3 is 13 residues. The CDR3 nucleotides read TGTGCCAATTCACGGGGGGCTGCGGAAAAACTGTTTTTT. Protein product: CANSRGAAEKLFF. The whole variable domain, filled in from reference TRBV2 and TRBJ1-4, reads EPEVTQTPSHQVTQMGQEVILRCVPISNHLYFYWYRQILGQKVEFLVSFYNNEISEKSEIFDDQFSVERPDGSNFTLKIRSTKLEDSAMYFCANSRGAAEKLFFGSGTQLSVL.

This rearrangement joins TRBV2 to TRBJ2-3, with D hard to call. With 1 base removed from V and 2 bases from J, the gap between germline ends came to 13 bases. Germline V CDR1 and CDR2: SNHLY, FYNNEI. The CDR3 length is 16 residues. The CDR3 DNA reads TGTGCCAGCAGTGAAGTCTCATTCCGACACACAGATACGCAGTATTTT. Translating it yields CASSEVSFRHTDTQYF.

The genes are TRBV9 and TRBJ2-4; 10 bases map to TRBD2. This CDR3 spans 17 amino acids. CDR1 and CDR2 (germline): SGDLS, YYNGEE. With 0 bases clipped from V and 8 bases from J, the junction kept 11 bases outside the gene matches. The CDR3 sequence is CASSVGSSGGPGHIQYF. Here the CDR3 DNA reads TGTGCCAGCAGCGTAGGTAGTAGCGGGGGGCCGGGGCACATTCAGTACTTC. Looking up the rest from reference TRBV9 and TRBJ2-4 gives the full variable domain: DSGVTQTPKHLITATGQRVTLRCSPRSGDLSVYWYQQSLDQGLQFLIQYYNGEERAKGNILERFSAQQFPDLHSELNLSSLELGDSALYFCASSVGSSGGPGHIQYFGAGTRLSVL.

The chain has TRBV12-5 and TRBJ1-2; 9 nucleotides align to TRBD1. Germline assignment: CDR1 LGHNT and CDR2 FRNRAP. V was pared by 0 bases and J by 4 bases, with 9 bases of the junction left unmatched. The CDR3 consists of 17 residues. This CDR3 is CASGLVHPGQGGYGYTF. DNA for the CDR3: TGTGCTAGTGGTTTGGTCCACCCGGGACAGGGCGGCTATGGCTACACCTTC. The full variable domain, rest sourced from reference TRBV12-5 and TRBJ1-2, is DARVTQTPRHKVTEMGQEVTMRCQPILGHNTVFWYRQTMMQGLELLAYFRNRAPLDDSGMPKDRFSAEMPDATLATLKIQPSEPRDSAVYFCASGLVHPGQGGYGYTFGSGTRLTVV.

The chain employs TRBV4-3 and TRBJ1-4; no clear D gene. The CDR3 is 13 residues long. Trimming stripped 0 bases from V and 14 bases from J, with 13 bases between. Germline-derived CDR1 and CDR2 are LGHNA and YSLEER. CDR3 nucleotide sequence: TGCGCCAGCAGCCAAGAATTGGGTGGGAGGCTGTTTTTT. Its protein product is CASSQELGGRLFF.

This rearrangement joins TRBV4-1 to TRBJ1-1; D gene unclear. CDR1 MGHRA and CDR2 YSYEKL come from the germline V gene. This CDR3 comprises 14 residues. Trimming took 5 bases from V and 6 from J, leaving 16 bases between them. This CDR3 reads CASSTRVPAPEAFF. The CDR3 DNA sequence: TGCGCCAGCAGCACCCGGGTCCCTGCCCCTGAAGCTTTCTTT.

The rearrangement links TRBV6-1 to TRBJ2-7, with 9 bases aligning to TRBD2. Germline CDR1 and CDR2: MNHNS and SASEGT. The CDR3 runs to 15 residues. J gave up 0 bases and V 4 bases, and 4 bases lay outside the gene matches. The CDR3 spells CASSALAGHSYEQYF. Here the CDR3 DNA reads TGTGCCAGCAGTGCACTAGCGGGCCACTCCTACGAGCAGTACTTC.

CDR3: CASTLDFDEADTQYF. DNA of the CDR3: TGTGCCAGCACCCTCGACTTCGACGAGGCAGATACGCAGTATTTT. This chain joins TRBV7-9 and TRBJ2-3; D remains ambiguous. V gave up 7 bases and J gave up 4 bases, with 18 bases separating them. The CDR3 sequence is 15 residues long. Germline CDR1 and CDR2: SEHNR and FQNEAQ (reference sequence).

The chain joins TRBV18 to TRBJ1-1, with TRBD1 identical over 7 bases. Trimming removed 6 bases from V and 1 base from J; junction bases left unmatched: 8. The CDR3 totals 15 residues. Germline CDR1 KGHSH, CDR2 LQKENI. The CDR3 here is CASSLEAGGNTEAFF. Here the CDR3 DNA reads TGTGCCAGCTCGCTCGAGGCAGGGGGGAACACTGAAGCTTTCTTT.

To note about this clone: A junction boundary mismatches the germline segment, possibly from a read error. The gene calls are TRBV5-1 and TRBJ1-1; maybe TRBD1 (5 bases). This CDR3 is built from 19 residues. Germline CDR1 is SGHRS and CDR2 is YFSETQ. This chain's CDR3 is CAGSPRVGGASTGNTEAFF. The CDR3, as DNA: TGCGCCGGCAGCCCCAGGGTTGGGGGTGCCTCAACTGGGAACACTGAAGCTTTCTTT.

The V gene is TRBV19, the J gene TRBJ2-1; 8 nucleotides match TRBD2. V was pared by 0 bases and J by 8 bases, with 3 bases of the junction left unmatched. The CDR3 spans 14 residues. CDR1 is LNHDA, CDR2 SQIVND, per germline (reference sequence). CDR3 DNA: TGTGCCAGTAGTATAGATCCCGGGAGGGATGAGCAGTTCTTC. Translated: CASSIDPGRDEQFF.

This clone has only a few counts. The chain uses TRBV7-9 and TRBJ2-5; D not certain. The germline V and J ends were trimmed by 0 bases and 1 base, with 12 bases remaining between them. Germline-derived CDR1 and CDR2 are SEHNR and FQNEAQ (reference sequence). The CDR3 has 16 amino acids. The CDR3 region has the DNA TGTGCCAGCAGCTTAGCCCCGATGCAGCTCCAAGAGACCCAGTACTTC. Translating gives CASSLAPMQLQETQYF.

The CDR3 region is CASRPESSTIYF. As DNA, the CDR3 is TGTGCCAGCCGGCCTGAATCGAGCACCATATATTTT. The rearrangement uses TRBV7-2 and TRBJ1-3; D gene ambiguous. The V gene's germline CDR1 is SGHTA and CDR2 FQGNSA. This CDR3 comprises 12 residues. Trimming took 8 bases from V and 9 from J, leaving 14 bases between them.

This clone was seen only once. This chain links TRBV19 with TRBJ1-5, with a weak D call TRBD1 (5 bases). Trimming took off 7 bases at V and 5 bases at J, with 18 bases between the two ends. Germline assignment: CDR1 LNHDA and CDR2 SQIVND (reference sequence). The CDR3 is 15 residues long. CDR3 protein: CASTLYRDADQPQHF. DNA of the CDR3: TGTGCCAGTACCCTGTACCGGGACGCTGATCAGCCCCAGCATTTT.

The chain is built from TRBV6-6 and TRBJ1-2; D perhaps matches TRBD1 (5 bases). V was clipped by 7 bases and J by 4 bases, with 19 bases between them. This CDR3 region has 15 residues. Germline V CDR1 and CDR2: MNHNY, SVGAGI (reference sequence). CDR3 loop: CASTNGGGSVYGYTF. DNA of the CDR3: TGTGCCAGCACCAACGGGGGAGGAAGTGTCTATGGCTACACCTTC.

This clone has only a few counts. The V gene is TRBV29-1, the J gene TRBJ1-3; D call uncertain. The V and J ends lost 2 bases and 0 bases respectively, with 8 bases between them. The CDR3 consists of 14 residues. Germline loops: CDR1 SQVTM, CDR2 ANQGSEA. The CDR3 DNA sequence: TGCAGCGTTGAACCGGCTAGCTCTGGAAACACCATATATTTT. Amino acids: CSVEPASSGNTIYF.

The rearrangement uses TRBV19 and TRBJ1-2, with unresolved D. V gave up 8 bases and J gave up 6 bases, with 4 bases separating them. Germline V gene lookup returns CDR1 LNHDA and CDR2 SQIVND (reference sequence). The CDR3 has 9 residues. For the CDR3, the DNA is TGTGCCAGTCTTAATGGCTACACCTTC. Encoded protein: CASLNGYTF.

J is TRBJ2-6 and V is TRBV19; the D is unclear. The CDR3 loop spans 14 amino acids. V lost 5 bases and J lost 0, with 5 bases in between. Looked up from germline, CDR1 is LNHDA and CDR2 is SQIVND (reference sequence). The CDR3 spells CASSVASGANVLTF. CDR3 DNA sequence: TGTGCCAGTAGTGTGGCCTCTGGGGCCAACGTCCTGACTTTC.

The CDR3 DNA sequence: TGTGCCAGCAGCCCAGGGACAGGCCTAGCCTACGAGCAGTACTTC. It translates to CASSPGTGLAYEQYF. The V and J genes are TRBV9 and TRBJ2-7; 8 bases match TRBD1. The CDR3 totals 15 residues. V trimming: 4 bases; J trimming: 2 bases; junction bases outside the gene matches: 8. The germline V gene encodes CDR1 SGDLS and CDR2 YYNGEE.

V gene TRBV7-8 combines with J gene TRBJ1-1, with D perhaps TRBD1 (6 bases). Trimming shortened V by 5 bases and J by 1 base, and 8 bases separated the two germline ends. The CDR3 consists of 13 residues. Germline loops: CDR1 SGHVS, CDR2 FQNEAQ. The CDR3 DNA sequence: TGTGCCAGCAGCCAGGGGCAGAACACTGAAGCTTTCTTT. This codes for CASSQGQNTEAFF.

The chain carries TRBV7-2 and TRBJ2-3; D could derive from TRBD1 or TRBD2 (6 bases each). Germline CDR1 is SGHTA and CDR2 is FQGNSA. The V end lost 1 base, the J end lost 6 bases, and 11 bases lay between the germline ends. The CDR3 is 14 amino acids. The CDR3 region is CASSLDRGRDTQYF. The CDR3 region has the DNA TGTGCCAGCAGCTTAGACCGGGGGCGGGATACGCAGTATTTT.

The chain has TRBV5-4 and TRBJ1-1, with D tentatively TRBD1 (6 bases). In germline, CDR1 is SGHNT, CDR2 YYREEE (reference sequence). The CDR3 is 14 amino acids. V gave up 4 bases and J gave up 4 bases, with 14 bases separating them. Here the CDR3 reads CASSLDSKSTEAFF. The CDR3 bases are TGTGCCAGCAGCCTGGACAGCAAGAGCACTGAAGCTTTCTTT.

There are a few counts of this clone. The V call is TRBV19, the J call TRBJ2-7; a weak D match, TRBD1 (6 bases). Germline CDR1 is LNHDA and CDR2 is SQIVND (reference sequence). Trimming shortened V by 7 bases and J by 0 bases, and 10 bases separated the two germline ends. The CDR3 contains 13 residues. The CDR3 loop is CASMDSNSYEQYF. CDR3 DNA sequence: TGTGCCAGTATGGACAGCAACTCCTACGAGCAGTACTTC.

The chain employs TRBV6-5 and TRBJ1-4, with D unclear. CDR3 length: 11 residues. V lost 3 bases and J lost 10, with 6 bases in between. Germline V lookup: CDR1 MNHEY, CDR2 SVGAGI. CDR3 residues: CASSYEGKLFF. The CDR3 nucleotides read TGTGCCAGCAGTTATGAGGGAAAACTGTTTTTT.